Shown below are 16 T cell receptor beta chains from a single sample sequenced in a study of T cells in Graves' hyperthyroidism and ophthalmopathy. Authors of the study amplified TCR beta CDR3 regions from RNA transcripts. With the HTBI primer set, the TCR CDR3 went through a first round of RT-PCR. Each CDR3 protein is one row after TCRdb ran MiXCR on the multiplex PCR reads. The top ten hold 20% to 25% of the sample, which has about 350,000 distinct CDR3 sequences, approximately 15% seen once. The source material was blood. The receptors derive from a woman aged 25-40 years with Graves' hyperthyroidism.

This clonotype appeared many times. This chain joins TRBV5-1 and TRBJ2-7; D is possibly TRBD2 (6 bases). CDR3 length: 14 residues. V was pared by 4 bases and J by 7 bases, with 18 bases between. Germline CDR1 is SGHRS and CDR2 is YFSETQ. The CDR3 nucleotides read TGCGCCAGCAGCCCCCGGGACCGGGAGCGAGAGCAGTACTTC. Its translation: CASSPRDREREQYF.

This clonotype was found a few times. The chain uses TRBV7-6 and TRBJ2-7; D call uncertain. With 5 bases removed from V and 0 bases from J, the gap between germline ends came to 17 bases. Germline V gene data show CDR1 as SGHVS and CDR2 as FNYEAQ. CDR3 size: 16 residues. The CDR3 is CASSPWTKLSSYEQYF. As DNA, the CDR3 is TGTGCCAGCAGCCCCTGGACCAAGTTGAGCTCCTACGAGCAGTACTTC.

This clonotype occurred once. A much bigger clone sits one base away, suggesting this may be a read error. No conserved phenylalanine or tryptophan is present at the end of the CDR3, so a read error is the likely explanation. This chain links TRBV13 with TRBJ2-2, with D maybe TRBD2 (5 bases). CDR3 length: 14 amino acids. Looked up from germline, CDR1 is PRHDT and CDR2 is FYEKMQ (reference sequence). Trimming stripped 5 bases from V and 0 bases from J, with 7 bases between. CDR3 in DNA: TGTGCCAGCAGCCTCGGGGCGAACACCGGGGAGCTGTTTTGT. Its translation: CASSLGANTGELFC.

The chain uses TRBV5-6 and TRBJ2-1, with 9 bases that match TRBD1. This CDR3 spans 17 amino acids. V shed 4 bases and J 2 bases; nucleotides not matched to a gene: 10. The germline V gene has CDR1 SGHDT and CDR2 YYEEEE. The CDR3: CASSAPGTGIPYNEQFF. The CDR3 DNA reads as TGTGCCAGCAGCGCTCCCGGGACAGGGATCCCCTACAATGAGCAGTTCTTC.

The V and J genes are TRBV19 and TRBJ1-6; 8 nucleotides line up with TRBD1. Trimming took 3 bases from V and 13 from J; bases not matched to a gene: 14. Germline loops: CDR1 LNHDA, CDR2 SQIVND (reference sequence). This CDR3 comprises 16 residues. CDR3 DNA: TGTGCCAGTAGTATCCGTATCATCCAACAGGGGGGTCCCCTCCACTTT. This codes for CASSIRIIQQGGPLHF.

This clonotype was observed at least ten times. The chain combines TRBV7-2 with TRBJ1-2, with a tentative D call TRBD1 (5 bases). The CDR3 spans 13 residues. The ends were cut back, 5 bases at V and 5 bases at J, with 12 bases in the middle. Germline CDR1 is SGHTA and CDR2 is FQGNSA. CDR3 coding DNA: TGTGCCAGCAGCAGCAGGGATCGATATGGCTACACCTTC. It specifies CASSSRDRYGYTF.

This clonotype was found a few times. The chain has TRBV7-6 and TRBJ2-2; TRBD2 agrees at 7 bases. This CDR3 is built from 15 residues. The V and J ends lost 5 bases and 1 base, in that order; junction bases with no gene match: 4. CDR1 is SGHVS, CDR2 FNYEAQ, per germline. In DNA, the CDR3 is TGTGCCAGCAGCACCGGGACTATGAACACCGGGGAGCTGTTTTTT. Protein: CASSTGTMNTGELFF.

There are many counts of this clonotype. V usage is TRBV11-2 and J usage is TRBJ1-1; 7 bases map to TRBD1. There are 15 residues in the CDR3. Trimming took 5 bases from V and 2 from J; bases not matched to a gene: 8. Germline CDR1 and CDR2: SGHAT and FQNNGV. CDR3 loop: CASSQSGTVNTEAFF. As DNA, the CDR3 is TGTGCCAGCAGCCAATCCGGGACAGTAAACACTGAAGCTTTCTTT. Full variable domain (rest looked up from reference TRBV11-2 and TRBJ1-1): EAGVAQSPRYKIIEKRQSVAFWCNPISGHATLYWYQQILGQGPKLLIQFQNNGVVDDSQLPKDRFSAERLKGVDSTLKIQPAKLEDSAVYLCASSQSGTVNTEAFFGQGTRLTVV.

This clonotype was found a few times. This rearrangement joins TRBV3-1 to TRBJ2-7; D is unclear. V shed 3 bases and J shed 0 bases, with 12 bases lying between them. This CDR3 comprises 15 residues. Germline V gives CDR1 LGHDT, CDR2 YNNKEL (reference sequence). CDR3 in amino acids: CASSHPLRSSYEQYF. CDR3 coding DNA: TGTGCCAGCAGCCACCCCCTGCGGAGCTCCTACGAGCAGTACTTC.

The table lists this clonotype with many counts. This chain connects TRBV30 to TRBJ2-1, with TRBD2 matching over 8 bases. This CDR3 comprises 15 residues. Looked up from germline, CDR1 is GTSNPN and CDR2 is SVGIG (reference sequence). J gave up 8 bases and V 2 bases, and 11 bases lay outside the gene matches. The CDR3 is CAWSRGLERGYEQFF. CDR3 DNA sequence: TGTGCCTGGAGTAGGGGACTAGAGAGGGGGTATGAGCAGTTCTTC. The variable domain in full, with the rest retrieved from reference TRBV30 and TRBJ2-1, is SQTIHQWPATLVQPVGSPLSLECTVEGTSNPNLYWYRQAAGRGLQLLFYSVGIGQISSEVPQNLSASRPQDRQFILSSKKLLLSDSGFYLCAWSRGLERGYEQFFGPGTRLTVL.

This clonotype was seen ten or more times. V usage is TRBV28 and J usage is TRBJ2-7; no clear D gene. V lost 10 bases and J lost 2, with 15 bases in between. Germline V gives CDR1 MDHEN, CDR2 SYDVKM. This CDR3 spans 13 amino acids. CDR3: CAISKASTYEQYF. The DNA of the CDR3 is TGTGCCATCTCGAAGGCTTCGACCTACGAGCAGTACTTC.

Ten or more counts support this clonotype. The chain uses TRBV10-1 and TRBJ2-6; 7 positions match TRBD1. V shed 7 bases and J 0 bases; nucleotides not matched to a gene: 6. The CDR3 is made up of 16 amino acids. CDR1 WNHNN and CDR2 SYGVQD come from the germline V gene (reference sequence). CDR3 DNA: TGCGCCAGCAAGGGCAGGGGGATCTCTGGGGCCAACGTCCTGACTTTC. Translation gives CASKGRGISGANVLTF.

The table lists this clonotype with many counts. The chain employs TRBV2 and TRBJ2-5, with a weak D call TRBD2 (5 bases). The CDR3 length is 13 residues. With 10 bases removed from V and 0 bases from J, the gap between germline ends came to 12 bases. Germline V lookup: CDR1 SNHLY, CDR2 FYNNEI. Here the CDR3 DNA reads TGTGCCATCGCCGGGGTGGACCAAGAGACCCAGTACTTC. Protein sequence: CAIAGVDQETQYF.

The chain employs TRBV7-2 and TRBJ2-3, with D possibly matching TRBD2 (5 bases). The CDR3 runs 14 residues. V lost 5 bases and J 4 bases, leaving 13 bases between the germline ends. The germline gives CDR1 SGHTA, CDR2 FQGNSA. CDR3 residues: CASSRGWTADTQYF. CDR3 DNA: TGTGCCAGCAGCCGAGGGTGGACCGCAGATACGCAGTATTTT.

In this sample, this clonotype turned up many times. The rearrangement joins TRBV11-2 to TRBJ2-7; D is perhaps TRBD1 (5 bases). The germline V and J ends were trimmed by 0 bases and 6 bases, with 6 bases remaining between them. The CDR3 contains 12 residues. Germline CDR1 reads SGHAT; CDR2 reads FQNNGV. This CDR3 reads CASSLDRAEQYF. DNA for the CDR3: TGTGCCAGCAGCTTAGACAGGGCCGAGCAGTACTTC.

This clonotype was detected only a few times. The rearrangement links TRBV7-3 to TRBJ2-2; tentative D call: TRBD2 (6 bases). Trimming shortened V by 2 bases and J by 5 bases, and 12 bases separated the two germline ends. The CDR3 totals 15 residues. Germline values: CDR1 SGHTA, CDR2 FQGTGA. The CDR3 loop is CASSLVSRETGELFF. For the CDR3, the DNA is TGTGCCAGCAGCTTAGTCTCCCGGGAGACCGGGGAGCTGTTTTTT.